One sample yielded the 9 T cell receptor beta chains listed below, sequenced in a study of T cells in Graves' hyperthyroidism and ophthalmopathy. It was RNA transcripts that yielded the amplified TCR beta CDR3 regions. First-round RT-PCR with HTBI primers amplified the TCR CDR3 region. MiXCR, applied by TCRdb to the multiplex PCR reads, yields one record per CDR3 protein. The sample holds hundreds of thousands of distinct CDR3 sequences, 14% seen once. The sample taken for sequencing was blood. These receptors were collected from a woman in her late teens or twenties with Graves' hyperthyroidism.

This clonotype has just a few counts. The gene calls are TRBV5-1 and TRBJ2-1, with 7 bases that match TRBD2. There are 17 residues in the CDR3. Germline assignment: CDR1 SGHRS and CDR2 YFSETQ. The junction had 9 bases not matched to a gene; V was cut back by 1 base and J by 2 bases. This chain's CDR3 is CASSLTGGSGAYNEQFF. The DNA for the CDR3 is TGCGCCAGCAGCTTGACGGGGGGTAGCGGAGCCTACAATGAGCAGTTCTTC.

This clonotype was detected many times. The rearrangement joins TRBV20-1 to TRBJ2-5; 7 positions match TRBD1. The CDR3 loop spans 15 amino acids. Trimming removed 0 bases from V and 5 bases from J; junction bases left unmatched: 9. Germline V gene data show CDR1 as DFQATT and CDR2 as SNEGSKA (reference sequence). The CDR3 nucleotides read TGCAGTGCTAGAGATTTAGGACAGGCTGGGGAGACCCAGTACTTC. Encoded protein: CSARDLGQAGETQYF.

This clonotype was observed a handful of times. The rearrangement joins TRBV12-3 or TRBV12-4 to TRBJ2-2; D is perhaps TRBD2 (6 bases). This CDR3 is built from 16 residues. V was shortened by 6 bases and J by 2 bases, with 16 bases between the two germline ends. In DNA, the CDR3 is TGTGCCAGCAGCACACTCCGGGACTTTAACACCGGGGAGCTGTTTTTT. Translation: CASSTLRDFNTGELFF.

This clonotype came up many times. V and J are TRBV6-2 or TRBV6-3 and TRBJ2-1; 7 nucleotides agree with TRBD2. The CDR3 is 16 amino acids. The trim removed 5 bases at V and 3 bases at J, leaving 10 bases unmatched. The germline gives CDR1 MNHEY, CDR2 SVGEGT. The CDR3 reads CASSARDYSFYNEQFF. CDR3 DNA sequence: TGTGCCAGCAGTGCCCGGGACTACTCCTTCTACAATGAGCAGTTCTTC.

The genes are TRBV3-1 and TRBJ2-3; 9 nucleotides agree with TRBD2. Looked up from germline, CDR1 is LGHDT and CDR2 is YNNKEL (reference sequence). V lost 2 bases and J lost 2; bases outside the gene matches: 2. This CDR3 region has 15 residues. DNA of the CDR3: TGTGCCAGCAGCCAATCTAGCGGGACCACAGATACGCAGTATTTT. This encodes CASSQSSGTTDTQYF.

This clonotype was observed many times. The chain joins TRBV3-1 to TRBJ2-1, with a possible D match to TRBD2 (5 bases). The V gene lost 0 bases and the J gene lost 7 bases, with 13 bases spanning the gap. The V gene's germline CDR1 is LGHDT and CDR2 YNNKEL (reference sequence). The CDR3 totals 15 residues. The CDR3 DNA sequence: TGTGCCAGCAGCCAAGATACGACGGGATTGAATGAGCAGTTCTTC. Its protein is CASSQDTTGLNEQFF.

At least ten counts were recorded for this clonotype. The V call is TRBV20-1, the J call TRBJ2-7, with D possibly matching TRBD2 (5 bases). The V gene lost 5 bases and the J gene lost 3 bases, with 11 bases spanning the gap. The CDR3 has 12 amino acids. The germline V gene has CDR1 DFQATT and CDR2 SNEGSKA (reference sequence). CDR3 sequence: CSAPDRDYEQYF. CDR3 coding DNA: TGCAGTGCTCCGGACCGGGACTACGAGCAGTACTTC.

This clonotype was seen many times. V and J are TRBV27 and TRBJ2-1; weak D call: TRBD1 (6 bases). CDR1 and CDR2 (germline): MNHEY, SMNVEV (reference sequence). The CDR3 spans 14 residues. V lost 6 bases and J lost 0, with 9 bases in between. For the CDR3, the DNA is TGTGCCAGCAGACTGGACAGCTCCTACAATGAGCAGTTCTTC. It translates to CASRLDSSYNEQFF.

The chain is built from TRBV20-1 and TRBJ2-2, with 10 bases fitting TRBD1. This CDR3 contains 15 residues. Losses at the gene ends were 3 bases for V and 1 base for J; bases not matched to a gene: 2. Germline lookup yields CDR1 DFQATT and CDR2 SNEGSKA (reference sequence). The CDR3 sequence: CSASDRGRNTGELFF. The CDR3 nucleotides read TGCAGTGCTAGTGACAGGGGGCGGAACACCGGGGAGCTGTTTTTT.